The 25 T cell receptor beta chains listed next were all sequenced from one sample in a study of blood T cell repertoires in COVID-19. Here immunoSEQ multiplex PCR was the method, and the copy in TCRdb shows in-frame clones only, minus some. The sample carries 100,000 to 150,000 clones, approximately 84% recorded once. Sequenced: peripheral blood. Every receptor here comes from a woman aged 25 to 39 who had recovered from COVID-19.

CDR3 DNA sequence: TGTGCCAGCAGCCCGAGACAGGGAGGTGGCTACACCTTC. Protein product: CASSPRQGGGYTF. The gene calls are TRBV11-2 and TRBJ1-2; 7 bases line up with TRBD1. After removal of 5 bases from V and 7 bases from J, the junction contained 7 bases not matched to a gene. Germline V gives CDR1 SGHAT, CDR2 FQNNGV. The CDR3 loop spans 13 amino acids. The complete variable domain, with remaining parts taken from reference TRBV11-2 and TRBJ1-2, reads EAGVAQSPRYKIIEKRQSVAFWCNPISGHATLYWYQQILGQGPKLLIQFQNNGVVDDSQLPKDRFSAERLKGVDSTLKIQPAKLEDSAVYLCASSPRQGGGYTFGSGTRLTVV.

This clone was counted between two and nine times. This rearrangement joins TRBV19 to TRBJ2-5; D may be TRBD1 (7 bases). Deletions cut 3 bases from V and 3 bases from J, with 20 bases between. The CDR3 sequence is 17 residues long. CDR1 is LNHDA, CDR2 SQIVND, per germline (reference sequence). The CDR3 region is CASSMGGQRRVKETQYF. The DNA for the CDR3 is TGTGCCAGTAGTATGGGGGGACAGCGGCGGGTTAAAGAGACCCAGTACTTC.

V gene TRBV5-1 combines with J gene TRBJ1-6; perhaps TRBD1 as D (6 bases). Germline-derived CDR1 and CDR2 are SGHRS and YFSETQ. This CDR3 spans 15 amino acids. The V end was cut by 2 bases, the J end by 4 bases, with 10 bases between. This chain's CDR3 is CASSFLGQYNSPLHF. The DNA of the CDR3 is TGCGCCAGCAGCTTTTTAGGACAGTATAATTCACCCCTCCACTTT.

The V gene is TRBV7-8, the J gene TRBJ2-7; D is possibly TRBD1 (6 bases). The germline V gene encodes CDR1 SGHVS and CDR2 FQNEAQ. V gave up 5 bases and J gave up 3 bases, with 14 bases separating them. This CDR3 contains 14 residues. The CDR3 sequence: CASSPWTELYEQYF. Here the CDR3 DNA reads TGTGCCAGCAGCCCGTGGACAGAGCTCTACGAGCAGTACTTC.

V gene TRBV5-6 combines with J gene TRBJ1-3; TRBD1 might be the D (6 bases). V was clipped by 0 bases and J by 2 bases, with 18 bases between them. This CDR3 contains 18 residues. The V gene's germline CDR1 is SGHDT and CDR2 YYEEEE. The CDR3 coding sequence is TGTGCCAGCAGCTTGGGACCTGGAGCTCACAGGGCTGGAAACACCATATATTTT. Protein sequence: CASSLGPGAHRAGNTIYF.

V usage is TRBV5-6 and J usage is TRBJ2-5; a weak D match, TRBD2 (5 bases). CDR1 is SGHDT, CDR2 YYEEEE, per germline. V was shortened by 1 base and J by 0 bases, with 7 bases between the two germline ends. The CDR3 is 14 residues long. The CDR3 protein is CASSLKRHQETQYF. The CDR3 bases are TGTGCCAGCAGCTTGAAGCGGCACCAAGAGACCCAGTACTTC.

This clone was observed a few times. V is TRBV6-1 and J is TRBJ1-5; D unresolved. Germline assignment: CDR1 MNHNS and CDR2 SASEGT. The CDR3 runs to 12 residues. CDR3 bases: TGTTCCTCCAGCGCATGGAATCAGCCCCAGCATTTT. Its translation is CSSSAWNQPQHF.

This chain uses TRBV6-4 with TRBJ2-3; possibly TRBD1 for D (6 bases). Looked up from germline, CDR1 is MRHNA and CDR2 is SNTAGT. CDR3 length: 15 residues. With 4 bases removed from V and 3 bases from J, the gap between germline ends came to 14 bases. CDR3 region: CASSARGQGTDTQYF. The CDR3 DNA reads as TGTGCCAGCAGTGCGAGGGGCCAGGGGACAGATACGCAGTATTTT.

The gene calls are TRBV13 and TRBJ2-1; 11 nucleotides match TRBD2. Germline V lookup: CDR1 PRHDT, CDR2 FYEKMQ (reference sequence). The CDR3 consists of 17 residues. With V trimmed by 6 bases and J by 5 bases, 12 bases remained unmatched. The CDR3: CASRLSLGLAGDNEQFF. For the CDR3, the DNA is TGTGCCAGCAGGTTGAGTCTTGGACTAGCGGGCGACAATGAGCAGTTCTTC.

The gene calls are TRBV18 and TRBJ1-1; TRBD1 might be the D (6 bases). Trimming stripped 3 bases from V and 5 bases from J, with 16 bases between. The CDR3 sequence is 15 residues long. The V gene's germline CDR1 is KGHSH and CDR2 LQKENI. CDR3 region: CASSPGDTGTTEAFF. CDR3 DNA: TGTGCCAGCTCACCTGGGGACACCGGTACTACTGAAGCTTTCTTT.

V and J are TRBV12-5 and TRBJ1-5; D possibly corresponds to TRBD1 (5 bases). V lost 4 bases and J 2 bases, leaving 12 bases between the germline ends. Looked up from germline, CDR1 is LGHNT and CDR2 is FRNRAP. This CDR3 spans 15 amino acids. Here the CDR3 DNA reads TGTGCTAGTGGTTCCAGCGAAGGGGGCAATCAGCCCCAGCATTTT. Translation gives CASGSSEGGNQPQHF.

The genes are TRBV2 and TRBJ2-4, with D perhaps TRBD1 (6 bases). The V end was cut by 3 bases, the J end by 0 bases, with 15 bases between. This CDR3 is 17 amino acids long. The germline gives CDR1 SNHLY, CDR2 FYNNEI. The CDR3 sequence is CASSEPGQGIAKNIQYF. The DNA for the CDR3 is TGTGCCAGCAGTGAGCCGGGACAAGGAATAGCCAAAAACATTCAGTACTTC.

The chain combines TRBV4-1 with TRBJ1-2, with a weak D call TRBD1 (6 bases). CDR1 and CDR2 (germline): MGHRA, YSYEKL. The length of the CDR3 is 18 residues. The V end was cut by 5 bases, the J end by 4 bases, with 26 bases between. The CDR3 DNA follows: TGCGCCAGCAGCAGAATTGCACCGATTAAGGGGGAACCCTATGGCTACACCTTC. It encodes CASSRIAPIKGEPYGYTF.

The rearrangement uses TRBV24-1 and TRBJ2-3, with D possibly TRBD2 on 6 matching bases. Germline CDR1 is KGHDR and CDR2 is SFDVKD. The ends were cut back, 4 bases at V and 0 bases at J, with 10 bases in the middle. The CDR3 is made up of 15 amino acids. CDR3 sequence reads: CATSEGGYSTDTQYF. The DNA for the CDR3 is TGTGCCACCAGTGAGGGGGGATATAGCACAGATACGCAGTATTTT.

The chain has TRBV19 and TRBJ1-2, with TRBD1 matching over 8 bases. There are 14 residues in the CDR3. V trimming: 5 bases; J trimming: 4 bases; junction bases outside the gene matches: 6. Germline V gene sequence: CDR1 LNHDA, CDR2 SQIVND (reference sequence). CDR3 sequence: CASSSRTGGYGYTF. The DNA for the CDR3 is TGTGCCAGTAGTTCAAGAACAGGGGGCTATGGCTACACCTTC.

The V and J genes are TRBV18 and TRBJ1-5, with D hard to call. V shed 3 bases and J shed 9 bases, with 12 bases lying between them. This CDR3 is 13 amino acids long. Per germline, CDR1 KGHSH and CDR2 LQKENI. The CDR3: CASSPTVNSPQHF. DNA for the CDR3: TGTGCCAGCTCACCCACAGTAAATTCGCCCCAGCATTTT.

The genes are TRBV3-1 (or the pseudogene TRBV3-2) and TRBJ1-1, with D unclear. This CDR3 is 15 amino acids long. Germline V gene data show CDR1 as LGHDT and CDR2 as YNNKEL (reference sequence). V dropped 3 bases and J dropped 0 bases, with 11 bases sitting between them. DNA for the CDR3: TGTGCCAGCAGCCACCCAGGTCGAGTGAACACTGAAGCTTTCTTT. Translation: CASSHPGRVNTEAFF.

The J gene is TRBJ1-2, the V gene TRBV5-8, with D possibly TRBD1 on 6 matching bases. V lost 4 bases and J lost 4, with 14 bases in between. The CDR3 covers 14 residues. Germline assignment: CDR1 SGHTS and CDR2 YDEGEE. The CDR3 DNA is TGTGCCAGCAGCCTACAGGGAGAGTTCTATGGCTACACCTTC. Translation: CASSLQGEFYGYTF.

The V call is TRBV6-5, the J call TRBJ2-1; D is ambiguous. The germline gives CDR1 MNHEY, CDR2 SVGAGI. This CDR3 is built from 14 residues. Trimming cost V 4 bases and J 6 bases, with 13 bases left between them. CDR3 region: CASSSRGLGNEQFF. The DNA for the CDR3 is TGTGCCAGCAGTTCCCGCGGCCTGGGCAATGAGCAGTTCTTC.

As DNA, the CDR3 is TGTGCCAGCAGCCTAGGACTACGGGAGACCCAGTACTTC. Protein sequence: CASSLGLRETQYF. V is TRBV4-2 and J is TRBJ2-5; perhaps TRBD2 as D (6 bases). The V gene lost 4 bases and the J gene lost 5 bases, with 11 bases spanning the gap. CDR1 is LGHNA, CDR2 YNFKEQ, per germline. This CDR3 is built from 13 residues.

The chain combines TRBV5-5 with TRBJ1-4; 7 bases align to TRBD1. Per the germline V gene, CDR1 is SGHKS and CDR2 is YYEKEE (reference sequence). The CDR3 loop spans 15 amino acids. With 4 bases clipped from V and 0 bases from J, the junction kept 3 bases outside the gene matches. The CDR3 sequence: CASSRTGATNEKLFF. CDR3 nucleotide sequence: TGTGCCAGCAGCCGCACAGGGGCAACTAATGAAAAACTGTTTTTT.

The CDR3 sequence is CASSQRDWGRDTQYF. The CDR3 DNA reads TGCGCCAGCAGCCAACGTGATTGGGGGCGGGATACGCAGTATTTT. This chain connects TRBV5-1 to TRBJ2-3; D may be TRBD1 (6 bases). Germline assignment: CDR1 SGHRS and CDR2 YFSETQ. Trimming took off 4 bases at V and 6 bases at J, with 18 bases between the two ends. This CDR3 is built from 15 residues.

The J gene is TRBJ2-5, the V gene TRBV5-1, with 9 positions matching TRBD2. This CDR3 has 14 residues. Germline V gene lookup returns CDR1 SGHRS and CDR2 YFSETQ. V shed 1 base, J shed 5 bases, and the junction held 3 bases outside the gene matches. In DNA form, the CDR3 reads TGCGCCAGCAGCTTGCTAGCGGGGTCTGAGACCCAGTACTTC. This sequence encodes CASSLLAGSETQYF.

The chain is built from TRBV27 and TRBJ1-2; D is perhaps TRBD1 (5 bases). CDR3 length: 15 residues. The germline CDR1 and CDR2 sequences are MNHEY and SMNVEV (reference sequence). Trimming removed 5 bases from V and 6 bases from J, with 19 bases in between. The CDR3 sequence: CASSLVRGQGNGYTF. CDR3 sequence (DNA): TGTGCCAGCAGTCTTGTGCGGGGCCAGGGAAATGGCTACACCTTC.

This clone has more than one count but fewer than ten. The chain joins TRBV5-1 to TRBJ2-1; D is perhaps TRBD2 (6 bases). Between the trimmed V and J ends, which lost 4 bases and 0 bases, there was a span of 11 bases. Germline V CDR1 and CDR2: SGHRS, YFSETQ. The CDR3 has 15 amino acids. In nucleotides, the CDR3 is TGCGCCAGCAGCCCGGGGCGGGGCTCCTACAATGAGCAGTTCTTC. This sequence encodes CASSPGRGSYNEQFF. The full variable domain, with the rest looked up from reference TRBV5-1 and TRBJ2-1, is KAGVTQTPRYLIKTRGQQVTLSCSPISGHRSVSWYQQTPGQGLQFLFEYFSETQRNKGNFPGRFSGRQFSNSRSEMNVSTLELGDSALYLCASSPGRGSYNEQFFGPGTRLTVL.